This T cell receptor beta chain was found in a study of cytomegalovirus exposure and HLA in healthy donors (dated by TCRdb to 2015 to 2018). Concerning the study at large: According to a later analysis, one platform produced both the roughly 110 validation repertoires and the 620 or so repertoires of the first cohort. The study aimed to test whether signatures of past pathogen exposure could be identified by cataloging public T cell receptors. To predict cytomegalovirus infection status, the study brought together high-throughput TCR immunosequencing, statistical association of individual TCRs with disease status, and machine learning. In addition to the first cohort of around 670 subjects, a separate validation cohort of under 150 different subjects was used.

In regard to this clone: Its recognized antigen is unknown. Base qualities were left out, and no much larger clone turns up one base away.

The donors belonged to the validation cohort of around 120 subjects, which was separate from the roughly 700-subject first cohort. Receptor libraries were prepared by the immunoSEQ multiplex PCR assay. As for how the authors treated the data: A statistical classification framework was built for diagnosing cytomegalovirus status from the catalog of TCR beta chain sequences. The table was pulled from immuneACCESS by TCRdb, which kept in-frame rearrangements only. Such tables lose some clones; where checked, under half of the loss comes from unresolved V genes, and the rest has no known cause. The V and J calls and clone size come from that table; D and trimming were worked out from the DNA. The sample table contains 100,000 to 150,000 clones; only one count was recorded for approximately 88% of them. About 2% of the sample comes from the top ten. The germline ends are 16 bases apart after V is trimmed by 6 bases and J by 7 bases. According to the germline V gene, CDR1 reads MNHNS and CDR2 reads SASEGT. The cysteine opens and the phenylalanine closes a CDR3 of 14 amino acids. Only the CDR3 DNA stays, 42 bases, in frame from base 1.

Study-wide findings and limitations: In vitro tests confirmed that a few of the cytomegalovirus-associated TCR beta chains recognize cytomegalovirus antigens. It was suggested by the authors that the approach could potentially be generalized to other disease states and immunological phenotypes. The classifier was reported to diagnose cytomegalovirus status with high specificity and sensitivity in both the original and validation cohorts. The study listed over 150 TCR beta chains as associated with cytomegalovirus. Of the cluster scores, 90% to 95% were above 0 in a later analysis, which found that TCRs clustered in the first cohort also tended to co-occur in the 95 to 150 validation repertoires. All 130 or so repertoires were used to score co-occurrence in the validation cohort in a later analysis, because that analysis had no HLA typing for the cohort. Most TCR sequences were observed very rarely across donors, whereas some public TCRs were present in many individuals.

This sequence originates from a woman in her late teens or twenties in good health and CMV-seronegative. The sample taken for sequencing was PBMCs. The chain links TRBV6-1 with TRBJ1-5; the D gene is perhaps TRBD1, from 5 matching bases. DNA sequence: TGTGCCAGCAGAAGGCAGGGTGGGTTCCAGCCCCAGCATTTT. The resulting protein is CASRRQGGFQPQHF.